Included here is one T cell receptor (beta chain) sequence, with context. This clone came up once. What this receptor recognizes is not known. Base-call qualities are not available, and no considerably larger clone is one nucleotide away. The collaborating institutions used their own protocols to collect whole blood in K2EDTA tubes. For TCRbeta analysis, collaborator samples were shipped as frozen whole blood, as isolated PBMCs, or as DNA extracted from either sample type. V lost 4 bases and J lost 0 bases, and the count of bases not matched to a germline gene is 6. The CDR3 has 17 amino acids, counting the end cysteine and phenylalanine. Only the CDR3 DNA is retained, 51 bases long and in frame from the first base. Based on the germline V gene, the CDR1 and CDR2 sequences are SGHDT and YYEEEE. The immunoSEQ Assay, a bias-controlled multiplex PCR, was used to amplify TCRbeta CDR3 regions from genomic DNA. Per the original workflow: Nucleated cell counts per sample were estimated from amplification of reference gene primers within the assay. To quantify the absolute abundance of each unique TCRbeta CDR3 rearrangement, sequence reads were collapsed and filtered. For each sample, productive Simpson clonality was calculated by taking the square root of Simpson's diversity index across productive rearrangements. Here the immuneACCESS table is served through TCRdb, limited to in-frame sequences with V and J called. Missing clones are a known gap in these copies; in checked studies unresolved V genes cover under half, and the rest lacks a known reason. V and J calls and clone size are copied from that table; D and trimming were computed from the DNA. For this sample there are roughly 20,000 clones; approximately 90% appear just once. The biggest ten clones account for 15% to 20% of the sample.

These data originate in a study of blood T cell repertoires in COVID-19 (dated by TCRdb to the early 2020s). The study in broad terms: Collaborator samples came from the United States, Italy and Spain and covered acute and convalescent phases of COVID-19. The prospective study material was composed of cDNA or gDNA derived from T cells, B-cell-depleted T cells, or PBMCs. The dataset comprised deeply sampled blood TCRbeta repertoires from subjects exposed to, actively infected with, or recovered from COVID-19. A freely available public database, intended as a resource for researchers studying the immune response to SARS-CoV-2, is where the repertoires were released. The samples were drawn from the first 160 participants of the ongoing ImmuneRACE study and from 1,254 subjects provided by 6 global collaborators. Sample metadata almost always included a de-identified subject ID, COVID-19 status, age in years and sex. HLA class I and class II types, where available, came from metadata supplied by the sample provider rather than from assay-based typing. Here is what the overall study found, with its caveats: How much clinical and demographic metadata was included differed by source and by participant, and the metadata was provided uncurated.

Rearrangement joined TRBV5-6 to TRBJ2-1, and TRBD2 matches 11 of the central bases. The TCR was taken from a human donor in a cohort sampled during active COVID-19. The sequenced material came from peripheral blood. The CDR3 reads as follows: CASSRLSGRASYNEQFF. In nucleotides, the sequence is TGTGCCAGCAGCCGACTTAGCGGGAGGGCCTCCTACAATGAGCAGTTCTTC.